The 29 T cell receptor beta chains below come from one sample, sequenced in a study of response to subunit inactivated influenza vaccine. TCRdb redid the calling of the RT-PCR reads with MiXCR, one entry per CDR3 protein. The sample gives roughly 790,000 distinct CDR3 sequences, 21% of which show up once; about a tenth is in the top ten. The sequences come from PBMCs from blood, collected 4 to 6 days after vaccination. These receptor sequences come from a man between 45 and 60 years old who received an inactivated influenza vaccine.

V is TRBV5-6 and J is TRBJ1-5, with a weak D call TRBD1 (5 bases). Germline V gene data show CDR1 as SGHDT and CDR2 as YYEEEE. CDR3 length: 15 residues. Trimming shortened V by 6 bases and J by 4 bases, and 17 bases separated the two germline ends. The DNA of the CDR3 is TGTGCCAGCACCATCGGGGGGTTTGGGAATCAGCCCCAGCATTTT. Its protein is CASTIGGFGNQPQHF.

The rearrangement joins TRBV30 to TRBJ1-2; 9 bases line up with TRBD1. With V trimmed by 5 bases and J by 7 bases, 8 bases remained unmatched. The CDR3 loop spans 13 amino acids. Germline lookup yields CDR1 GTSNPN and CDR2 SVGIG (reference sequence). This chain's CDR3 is CAWASGQGFGYTF. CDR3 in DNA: TGTGCCTGGGCCTCGGGACAGGGCTTTGGCTACACCTTC.

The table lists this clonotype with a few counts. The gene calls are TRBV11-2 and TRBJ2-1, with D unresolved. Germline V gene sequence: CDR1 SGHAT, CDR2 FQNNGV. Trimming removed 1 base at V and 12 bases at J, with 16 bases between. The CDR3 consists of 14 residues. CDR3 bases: TGTGCCAGCAGCTTAGTTGTAAGGGCCCAAGTGCAGTTCTTC. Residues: CASSLVVRAQVQFF.

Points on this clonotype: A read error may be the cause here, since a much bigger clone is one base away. The CDR3 here is CAISTGLAPGSEQFF. For the CDR3, the DNA is TGTGCCATCAGCACGGGACTAGCGCCCGGGAGTGAGCAGTTCTTC. V and J are TRBV7-2 and TRBJ2-1; 10 nucleotides match TRBD2. The CDR3 runs to 15 residues. Germline assignment: CDR1 SGHTA and CDR2 FQGNSA.

CDR3 sequence (DNA): TGTGCCAGCAGCTTAGTATTTTCAGGGGGCCGCTACGAGCAGTACTTC. Translated: CASSLVFSGGRYEQYF. V gene TRBV7-2 combines with J gene TRBJ2-7; TRBD1 aligns across 8 bases. The V gene's germline CDR1 is SGHTA and CDR2 FQGNSA. J lost 3 bases, V lost 1 base, and 8 bases had no gene match. The CDR3 extends over 16 amino acids.

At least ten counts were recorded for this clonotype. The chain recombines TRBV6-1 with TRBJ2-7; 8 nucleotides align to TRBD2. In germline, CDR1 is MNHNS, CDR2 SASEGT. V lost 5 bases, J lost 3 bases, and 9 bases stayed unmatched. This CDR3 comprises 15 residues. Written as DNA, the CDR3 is TGTGCCAGCAGTATCCAAGCGGGGGTGTTCTACGAGCAGTACTTC. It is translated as CASSIQAGVFYEQYF.

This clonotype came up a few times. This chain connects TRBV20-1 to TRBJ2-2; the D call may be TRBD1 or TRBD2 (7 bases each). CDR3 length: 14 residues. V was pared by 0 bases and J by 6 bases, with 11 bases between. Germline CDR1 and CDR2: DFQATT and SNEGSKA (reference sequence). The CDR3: CSARDQGGAGELFF. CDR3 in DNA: TGCAGTGCTAGAGATCAGGGGGGGGCCGGGGAGCTGTTTTTT.

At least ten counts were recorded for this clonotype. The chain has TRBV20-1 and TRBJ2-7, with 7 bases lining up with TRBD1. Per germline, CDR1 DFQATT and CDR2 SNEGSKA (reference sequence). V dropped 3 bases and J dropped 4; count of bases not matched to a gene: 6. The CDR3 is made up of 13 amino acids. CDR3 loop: CSASADRLYEQYF. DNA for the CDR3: TGCAGTGCTAGCGCGGACAGGTTGTACGAGCAGTACTTC.

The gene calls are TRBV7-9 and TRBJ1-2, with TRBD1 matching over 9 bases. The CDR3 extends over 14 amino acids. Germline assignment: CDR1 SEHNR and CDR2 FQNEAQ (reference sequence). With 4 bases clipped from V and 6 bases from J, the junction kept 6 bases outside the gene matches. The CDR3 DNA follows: TGTGCCAGCAGCTACCCAAGGACAGGGGATGGCTACACCTTC. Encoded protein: CASSYPRTGDGYTF.

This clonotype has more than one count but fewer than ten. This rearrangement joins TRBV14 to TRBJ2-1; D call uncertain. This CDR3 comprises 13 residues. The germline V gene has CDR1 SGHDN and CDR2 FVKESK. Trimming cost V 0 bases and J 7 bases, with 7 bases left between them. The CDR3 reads CASSQDGVNEQFF. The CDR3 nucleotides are TGTGCCAGCAGCCAAGATGGGGTGAATGAGCAGTTCTTC.

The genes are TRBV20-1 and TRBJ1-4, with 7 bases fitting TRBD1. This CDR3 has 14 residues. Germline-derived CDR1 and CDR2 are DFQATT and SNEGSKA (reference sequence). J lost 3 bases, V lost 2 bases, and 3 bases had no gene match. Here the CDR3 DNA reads TGCAGTGCTAGACCCAGGGGGGCTAATGAAAAACTGTTTTTT. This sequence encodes CSARPRGANEKLFF.

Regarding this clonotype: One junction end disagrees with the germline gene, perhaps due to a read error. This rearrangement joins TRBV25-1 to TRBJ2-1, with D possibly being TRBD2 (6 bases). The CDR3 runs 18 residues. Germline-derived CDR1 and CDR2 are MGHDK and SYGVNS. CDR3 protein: CASCESLGSATSYNEQFF. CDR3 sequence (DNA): TGTGCCAGCTGTGAATCCCTCGGGTCAGCGACTAGCTACAATGAGCAGTTCTTC.

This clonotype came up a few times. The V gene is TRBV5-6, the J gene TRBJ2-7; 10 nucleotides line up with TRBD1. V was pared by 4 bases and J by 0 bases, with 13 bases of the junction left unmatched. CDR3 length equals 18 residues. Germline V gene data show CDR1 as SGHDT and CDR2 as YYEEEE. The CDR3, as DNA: TGTGCCAGCAGCCCTGTCCCGGGACAGGGGTTGAGCTCCTACGAGCAGTACTTC. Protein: CASSPVPGQGLSSYEQYF. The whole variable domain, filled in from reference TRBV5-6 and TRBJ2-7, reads DAGVTQSPTHLIKTRGQQVTLRCSPKSGHDTVSWYQQALGQGPQFIFQYYEEEERQRGNFPDRFSGHQFPNYSSELNVNALLLGDSALYLCASSPVPGQGLSSYEQYFGPGTRLTVT.

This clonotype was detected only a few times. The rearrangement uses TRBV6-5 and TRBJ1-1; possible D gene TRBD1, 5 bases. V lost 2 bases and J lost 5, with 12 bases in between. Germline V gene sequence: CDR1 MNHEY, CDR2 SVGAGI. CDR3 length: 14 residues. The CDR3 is CASSYSSGGTEAFF. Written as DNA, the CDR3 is TGTGCCAGCAGTTACAGCTCGGGGGGGACTGAAGCTTTCTTT.

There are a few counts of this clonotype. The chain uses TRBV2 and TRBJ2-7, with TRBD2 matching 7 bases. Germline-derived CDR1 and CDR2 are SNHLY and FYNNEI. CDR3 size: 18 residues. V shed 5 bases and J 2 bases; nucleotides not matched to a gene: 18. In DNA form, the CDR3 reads TGTGCCAGCAGTAGCAGCGGTTGGGTGCGGGAGACCACCTACGAGCAGTACTTC. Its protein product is CASSSSGWVRETTYEQYF. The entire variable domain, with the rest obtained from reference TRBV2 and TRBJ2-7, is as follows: EPEVTQTPSHQVTQMGQEVILRCVPISNHLYFYWYRQILGQKVEFLVSFYNNEISEKSEIFDDQFSVERPDGSNFTLKIRSTKLEDSAMYFCASSSSGWVRETTYEQYFGPGTRLTVT.

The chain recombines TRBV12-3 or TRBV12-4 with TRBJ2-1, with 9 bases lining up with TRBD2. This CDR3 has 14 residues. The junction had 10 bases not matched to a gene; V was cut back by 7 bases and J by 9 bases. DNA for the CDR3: TGTGCCAGCATCCCCGGCGGGAGGGCCAGTGAGCAGTTCTTC. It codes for CASIPGGRASEQFF.

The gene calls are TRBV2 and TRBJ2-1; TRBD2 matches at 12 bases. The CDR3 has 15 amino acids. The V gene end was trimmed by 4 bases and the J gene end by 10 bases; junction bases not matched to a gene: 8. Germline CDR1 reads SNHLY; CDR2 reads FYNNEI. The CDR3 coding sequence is TGTGCCAGCAGTGCTAGCGGGGGGGCATCTGGGGAGCAGTTCTTC. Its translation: CASSASGGASGEQFF. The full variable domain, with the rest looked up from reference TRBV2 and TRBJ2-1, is EPEVTQTPSHQVTQMGQEVILRCVPISNHLYFYWYRQILGQKVEFLVSFYNNEISEKSEIFDDQFSVERPDGSNFTLKIRSTKLEDSAMYFCASSASGGASGEQFFGPGTRLTVL.

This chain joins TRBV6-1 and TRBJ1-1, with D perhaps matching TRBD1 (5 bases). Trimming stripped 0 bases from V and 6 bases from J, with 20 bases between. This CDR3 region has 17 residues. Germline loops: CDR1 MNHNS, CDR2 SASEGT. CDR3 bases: TGTGCCAGCAGTGAAGCGGTCCCGGACATCCTGCTCTCTGAAGCTTTCTTT. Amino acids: CASSEAVPDILLSEAFF.

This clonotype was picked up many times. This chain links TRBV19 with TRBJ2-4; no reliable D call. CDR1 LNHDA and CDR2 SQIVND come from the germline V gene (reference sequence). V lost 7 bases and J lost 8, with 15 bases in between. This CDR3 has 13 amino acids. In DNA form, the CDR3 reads TGTGCCAGTACCCCAGGTTGGACGGACATTCAGTACTTC. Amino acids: CASTPGWTDIQYF. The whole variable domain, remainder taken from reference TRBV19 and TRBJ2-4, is DGGITQSPKYLFRKEGQNVTLSCEQNLNHDAMYWYRQDPGQGLRLIYYSQIVNDFQKGDIAEGYSVSREKKESFPLTVTSAQKNPTAFYLCASTPGWTDIQYFGAGTRLSVL.

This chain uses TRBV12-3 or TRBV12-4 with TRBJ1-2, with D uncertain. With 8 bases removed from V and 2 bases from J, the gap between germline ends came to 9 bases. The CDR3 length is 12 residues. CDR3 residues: CASSPWNYGYTF. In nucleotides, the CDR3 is TGTGCCAGCTCCCCTTGGAACTATGGCTACACCTTC.

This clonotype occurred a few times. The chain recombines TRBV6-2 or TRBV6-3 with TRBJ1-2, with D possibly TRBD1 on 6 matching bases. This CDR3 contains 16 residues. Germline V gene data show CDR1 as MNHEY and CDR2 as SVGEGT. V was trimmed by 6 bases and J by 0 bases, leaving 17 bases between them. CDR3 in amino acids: CASSSRTEAANYGYTF. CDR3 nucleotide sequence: TGTGCCAGCAGCTCCCGGACAGAAGCCGCTAACTATGGCTACACCTTC.

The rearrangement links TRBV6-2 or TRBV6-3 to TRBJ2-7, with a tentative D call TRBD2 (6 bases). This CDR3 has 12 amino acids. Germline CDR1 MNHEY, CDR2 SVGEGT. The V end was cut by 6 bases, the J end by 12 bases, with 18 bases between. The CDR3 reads CASSSGTEGLYF. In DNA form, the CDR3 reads TGTGCCAGCAGCTCCGGGACTGAGGGCCTGTACTTC.

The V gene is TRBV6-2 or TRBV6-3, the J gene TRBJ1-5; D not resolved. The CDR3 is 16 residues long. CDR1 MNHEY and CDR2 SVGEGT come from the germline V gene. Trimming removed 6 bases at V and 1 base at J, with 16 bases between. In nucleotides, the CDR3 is TGTGCCAGCAGAAACTCCCGGGGAGCCAGCAATCAGCCCCAGCATTTT. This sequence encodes CASRNSRGASNQPQHF.

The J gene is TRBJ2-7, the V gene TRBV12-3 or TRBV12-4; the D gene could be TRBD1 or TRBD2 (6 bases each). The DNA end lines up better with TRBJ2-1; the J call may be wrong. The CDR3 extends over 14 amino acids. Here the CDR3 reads CASSFGGGGYEQFF. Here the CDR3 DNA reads TGTGCCAGCAGTTTTGGAGGGGGAGGCTACGAGCAGTTCTTC.

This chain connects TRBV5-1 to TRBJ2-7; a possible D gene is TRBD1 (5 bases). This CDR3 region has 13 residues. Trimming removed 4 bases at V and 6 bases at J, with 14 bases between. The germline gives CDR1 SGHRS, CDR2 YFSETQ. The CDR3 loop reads CASSPLVGREQYF. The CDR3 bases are TGCGCCAGCAGCCCCCTCGTGGGGCGCGAGCAGTACTTC.

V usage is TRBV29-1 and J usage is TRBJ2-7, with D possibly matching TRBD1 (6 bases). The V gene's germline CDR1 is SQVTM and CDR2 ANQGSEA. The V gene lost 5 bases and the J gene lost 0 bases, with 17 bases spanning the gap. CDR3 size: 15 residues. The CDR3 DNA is TGCAGCGTTACCCCGGACAGTGGAATCTCCTACGAGCAGTACTTC. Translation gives CSVTPDSGISYEQYF.

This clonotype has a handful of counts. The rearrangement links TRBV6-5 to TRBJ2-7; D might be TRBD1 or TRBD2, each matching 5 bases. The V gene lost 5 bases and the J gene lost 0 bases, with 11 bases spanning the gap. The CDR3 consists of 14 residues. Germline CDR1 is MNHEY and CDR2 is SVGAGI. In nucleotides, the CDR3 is TGTGCCAGCAGTCACCGGGACGGCTCCTACGAGCAGTACTTC. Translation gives CASSHRDGSYEQYF.

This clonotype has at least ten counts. CDR3 sequence: CASSLGQGTEAFF. DNA for the CDR3: TGTGCCAGCAGCTTAGGACAGGGGACTGAAGCTTTCTTT. This chain joins TRBV7-9 and TRBJ1-1, with 8 bases that match TRBD1. The CDR3 has 13 residues. Unmatched junction bases numbered 0, after V lost 1 base and J lost 5 bases. Looked up from germline, CDR1 is SEHNR and CDR2 is FQNEAQ (reference sequence).

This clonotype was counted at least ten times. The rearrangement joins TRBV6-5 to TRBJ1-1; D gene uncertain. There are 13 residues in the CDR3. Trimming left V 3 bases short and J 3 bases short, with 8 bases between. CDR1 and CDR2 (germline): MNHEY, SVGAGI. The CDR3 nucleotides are TGTGCCAGCAGTTATTATCCTTACACTGAAGCTTTCTTT. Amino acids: CASSYYPYTEAFF.